This paragraph reports one T cell receptor (beta chain). The antigen is not known. This record belongs to a study of tumor-infiltrating lymphocytes in localized non-small cell lung cancer. Study-wide results and limits: Higher tumor T cell infiltration than in uninvolved lung was supported by TCRbeta sequencing.

Some clones are missing from TCRdb's copy, which holds only in-frame ones; the method was immunoSEQ multiplex PCR. The table shows roughly 10,000 clones, with 80% to 90% occurring only once. This CDR3 region has 12 residues. From germline, CDR1 is MNHNY and CDR2 SVGAGI (reference sequence). With 5 bases removed from V and 9 bases from J, the gap between germline ends came to 13 bases. V usage is TRBV6-6 and J usage is TRBJ1-2; perhaps TRBD1 as D (5 bases). Source material: uninvolved lung tissue not adjacent to the tumor. The sequence came from a human donor with non-small cell lung cancer. The DNA for the CDR3 is TGTGCCAGCAGTCCTGACAGCCAGAGCTACACCTTC. As protein: CASSPDSQSYTF.